This T cell receptor (beta chain) was profiled in a study of T cell repertoires in cytomegalovirus infection. Study-level findings and limits: CMV-specific HLA-C-restricted TCR beta clonotypes dominated the ex vivo response.

TCRdb processed the reads anew with MiXCR; each CDR3 protein has one entry. The data contain hundreds of thousands of distinct CDR3 sequences, 42% of them singletons. The CDR3 totals 16 residues. CDR1 is LGHDT and CDR2 is YNNKEL in the germline V gene (reference sequence). The V end was cut by 2 bases, the J end by 3 bases, with 17 bases between. Worth noting for this clonotype: Antigen specificity is unknown.

This receptor was taken from a human donor in good health (CMV status not recorded). Some clones in this sample may be carry-over from other donors' samples. Here the sequenced sample was cultured PBMCs, taken from culture after CMV antigen stimulation. This rearrangement joins TRBV3-1 to TRBJ2-7, with a tentative D call TRBD2 (8 bases). Here the CDR3 reads CASSQRQGLGIYEQYF. For the CDR3, the DNA is TGTGCCAGCAGCCAACGACAGGGACTAGGGATCTACGAGCAGTACTTC.